This TCR beta chain was found in a study of T-cell memory formation after mild COVID-19. Whole-study results and caveats: Proof of SARS-CoV-2 specificity was absent for the second-wave clones that crested on day 37. CD4+ bias marked clones expanding day 15 to 37, unlike balanced contracting clones. Prior to infection, memory already included some responding clones, suggesting cross-reactive memory joined. CD8+ contracting clones occupied EMRA, while CD4+ ones occupied mainly CM and EM.

The ends were cut back, 8 bases at V and 0 bases at J, with 11 bases in the middle. The CDR3 contains 14 residues. Looked up from germline, CDR1 is SGHAT and CDR2 is FQDESV (reference sequence). Using its own MiXCR run on the 5' RACE reads, TCRdb lists one record per CDR3 protein. The sample records roughly 99,000 distinct CDR3 sequences, approximately 15% being singletons. In the case of this clonotype: Its matching antigen is unknown.

Input material: PBMCs or a T cell subset sorted from them (not recorded which). The clonotype originates from a man younger than 30 who had mild COVID-19 (a few samples of this study predate the infection). Cell type and time point are not known. The chain recombines TRBV11-1 with TRBJ2-4; D might be TRBD2 (5 bases). In nucleotides, the CDR3 is TGTGCCAGCTCGGACTTTCTAGCCAAAAACATTCAGTACTTC. As protein: CASSDFLAKNIQYF. The full variable domain, its missing parts supplied by reference TRBV11-1 and TRBJ2-4, is EAEVAQSPRYKITEKSQAVAFWCDPISGHATLYWYRQILGQGPELLVQFQDESVVDDSQLPKDRFSAERLKGVDSTLKIQPAELGDSAMYLCASSDFLAKNIQYFGAGTRLSVL.